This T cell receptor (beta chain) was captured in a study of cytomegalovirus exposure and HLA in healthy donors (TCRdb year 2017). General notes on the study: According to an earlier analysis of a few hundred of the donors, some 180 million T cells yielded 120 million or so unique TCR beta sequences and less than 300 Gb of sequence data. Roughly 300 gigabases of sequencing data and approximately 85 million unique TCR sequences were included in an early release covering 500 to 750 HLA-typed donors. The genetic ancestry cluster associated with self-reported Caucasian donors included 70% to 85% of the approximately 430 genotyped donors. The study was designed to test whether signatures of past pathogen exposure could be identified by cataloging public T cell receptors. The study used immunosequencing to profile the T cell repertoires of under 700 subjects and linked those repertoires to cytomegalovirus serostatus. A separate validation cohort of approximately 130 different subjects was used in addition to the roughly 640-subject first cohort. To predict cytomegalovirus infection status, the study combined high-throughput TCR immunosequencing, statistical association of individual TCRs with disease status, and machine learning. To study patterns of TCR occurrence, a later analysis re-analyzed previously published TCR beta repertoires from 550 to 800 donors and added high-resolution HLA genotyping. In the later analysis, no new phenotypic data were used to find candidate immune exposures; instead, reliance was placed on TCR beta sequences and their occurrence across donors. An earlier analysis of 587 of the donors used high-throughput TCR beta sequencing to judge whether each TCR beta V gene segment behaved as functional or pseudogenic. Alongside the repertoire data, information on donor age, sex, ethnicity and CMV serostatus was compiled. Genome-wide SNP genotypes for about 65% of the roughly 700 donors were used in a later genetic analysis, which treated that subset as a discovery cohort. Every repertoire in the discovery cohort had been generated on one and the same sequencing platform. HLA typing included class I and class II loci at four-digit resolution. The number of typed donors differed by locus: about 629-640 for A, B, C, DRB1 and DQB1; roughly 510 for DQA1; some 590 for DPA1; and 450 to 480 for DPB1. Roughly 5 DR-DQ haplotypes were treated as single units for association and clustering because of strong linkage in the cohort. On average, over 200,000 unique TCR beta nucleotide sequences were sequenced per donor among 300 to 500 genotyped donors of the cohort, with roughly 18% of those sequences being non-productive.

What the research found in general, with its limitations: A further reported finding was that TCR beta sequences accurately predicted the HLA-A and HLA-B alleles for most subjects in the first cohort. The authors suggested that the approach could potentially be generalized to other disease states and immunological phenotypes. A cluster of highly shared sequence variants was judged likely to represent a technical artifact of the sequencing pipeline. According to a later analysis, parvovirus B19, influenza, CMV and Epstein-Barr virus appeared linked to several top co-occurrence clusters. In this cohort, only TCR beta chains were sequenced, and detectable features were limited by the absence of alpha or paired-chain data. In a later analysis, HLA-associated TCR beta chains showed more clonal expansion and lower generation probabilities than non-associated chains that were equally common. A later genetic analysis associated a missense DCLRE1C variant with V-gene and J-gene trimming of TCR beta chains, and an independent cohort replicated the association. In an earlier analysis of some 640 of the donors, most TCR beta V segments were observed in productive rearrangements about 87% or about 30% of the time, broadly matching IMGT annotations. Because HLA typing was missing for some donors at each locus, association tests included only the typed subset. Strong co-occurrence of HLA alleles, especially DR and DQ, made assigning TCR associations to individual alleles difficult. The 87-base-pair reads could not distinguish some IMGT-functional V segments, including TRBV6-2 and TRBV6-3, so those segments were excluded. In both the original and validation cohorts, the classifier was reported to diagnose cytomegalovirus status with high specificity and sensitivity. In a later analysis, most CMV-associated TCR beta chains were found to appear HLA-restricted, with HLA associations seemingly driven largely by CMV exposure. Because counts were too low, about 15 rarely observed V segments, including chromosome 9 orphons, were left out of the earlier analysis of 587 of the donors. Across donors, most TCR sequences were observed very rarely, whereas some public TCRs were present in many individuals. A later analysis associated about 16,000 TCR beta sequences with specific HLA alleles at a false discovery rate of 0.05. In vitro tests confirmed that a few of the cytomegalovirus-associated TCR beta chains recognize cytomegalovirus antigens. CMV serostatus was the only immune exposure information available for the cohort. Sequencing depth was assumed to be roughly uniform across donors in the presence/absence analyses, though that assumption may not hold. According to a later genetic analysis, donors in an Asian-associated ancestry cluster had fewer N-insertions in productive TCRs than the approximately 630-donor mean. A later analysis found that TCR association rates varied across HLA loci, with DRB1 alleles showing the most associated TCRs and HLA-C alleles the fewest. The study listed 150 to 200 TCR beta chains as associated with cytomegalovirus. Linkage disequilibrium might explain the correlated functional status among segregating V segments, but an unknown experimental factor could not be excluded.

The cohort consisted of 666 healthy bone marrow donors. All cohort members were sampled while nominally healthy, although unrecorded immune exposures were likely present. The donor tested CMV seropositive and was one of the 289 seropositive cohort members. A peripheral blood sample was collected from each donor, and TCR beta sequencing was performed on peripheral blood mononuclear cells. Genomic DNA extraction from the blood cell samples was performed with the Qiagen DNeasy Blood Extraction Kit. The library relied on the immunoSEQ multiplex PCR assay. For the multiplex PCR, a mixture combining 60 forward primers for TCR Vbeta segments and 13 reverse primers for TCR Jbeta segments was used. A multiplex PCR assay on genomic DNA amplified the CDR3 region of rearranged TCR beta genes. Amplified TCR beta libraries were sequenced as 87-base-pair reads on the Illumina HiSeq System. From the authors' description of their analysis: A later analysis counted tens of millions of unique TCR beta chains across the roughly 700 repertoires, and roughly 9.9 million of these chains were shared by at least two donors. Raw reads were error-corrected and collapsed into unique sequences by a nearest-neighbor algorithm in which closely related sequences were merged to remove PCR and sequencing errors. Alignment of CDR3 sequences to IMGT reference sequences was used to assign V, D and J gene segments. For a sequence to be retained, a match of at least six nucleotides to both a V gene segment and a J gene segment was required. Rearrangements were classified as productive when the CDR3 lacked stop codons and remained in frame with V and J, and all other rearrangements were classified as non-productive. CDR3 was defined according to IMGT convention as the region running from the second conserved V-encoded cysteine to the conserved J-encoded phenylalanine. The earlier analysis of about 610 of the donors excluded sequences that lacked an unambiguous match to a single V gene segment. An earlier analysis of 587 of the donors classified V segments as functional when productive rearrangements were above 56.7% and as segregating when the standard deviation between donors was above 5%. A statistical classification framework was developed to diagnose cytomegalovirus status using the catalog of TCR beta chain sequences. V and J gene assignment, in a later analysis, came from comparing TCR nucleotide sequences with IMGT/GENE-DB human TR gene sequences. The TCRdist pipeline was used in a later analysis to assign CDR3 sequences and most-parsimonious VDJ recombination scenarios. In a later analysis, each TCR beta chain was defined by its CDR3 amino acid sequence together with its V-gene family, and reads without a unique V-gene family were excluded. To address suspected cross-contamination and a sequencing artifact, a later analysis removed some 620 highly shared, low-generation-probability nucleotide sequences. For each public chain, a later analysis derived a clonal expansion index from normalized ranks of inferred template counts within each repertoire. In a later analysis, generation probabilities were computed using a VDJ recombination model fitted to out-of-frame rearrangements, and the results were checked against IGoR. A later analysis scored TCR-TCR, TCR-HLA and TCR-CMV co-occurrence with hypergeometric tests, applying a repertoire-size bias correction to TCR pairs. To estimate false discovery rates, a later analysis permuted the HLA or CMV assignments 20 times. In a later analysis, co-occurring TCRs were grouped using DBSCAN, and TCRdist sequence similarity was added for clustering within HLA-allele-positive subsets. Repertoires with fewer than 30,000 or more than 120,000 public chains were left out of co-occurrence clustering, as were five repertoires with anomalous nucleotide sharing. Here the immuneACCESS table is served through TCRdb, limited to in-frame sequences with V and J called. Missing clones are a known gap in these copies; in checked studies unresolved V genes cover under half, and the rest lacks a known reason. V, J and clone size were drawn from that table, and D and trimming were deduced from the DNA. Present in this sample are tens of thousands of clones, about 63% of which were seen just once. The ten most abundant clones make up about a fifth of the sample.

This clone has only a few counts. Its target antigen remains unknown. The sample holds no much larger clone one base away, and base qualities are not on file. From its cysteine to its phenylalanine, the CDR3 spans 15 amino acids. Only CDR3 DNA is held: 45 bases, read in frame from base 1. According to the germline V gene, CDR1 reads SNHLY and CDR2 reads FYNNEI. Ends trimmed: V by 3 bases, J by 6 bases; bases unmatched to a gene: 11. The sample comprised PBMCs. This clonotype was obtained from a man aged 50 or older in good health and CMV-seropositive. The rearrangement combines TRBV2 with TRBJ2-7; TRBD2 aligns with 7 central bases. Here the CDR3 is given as CASSDELAEITEQYF. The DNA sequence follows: TGTGCCAGCAGTGACGAGCTAGCGGAAATCACCGAGCAGTACTTC. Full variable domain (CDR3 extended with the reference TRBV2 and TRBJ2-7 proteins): EPEVTQTPSHQVTQMGQEVILRCVPISNHLYFYWYRQILGQKVEFLVSFYNNEISEKSEIFDDQFSVERPDGSNFTLKIRSTKLEDSAMYFCASSDELAEITEQYFGPGTRLTVT.